Given below is one T cell receptor beta chain in context. The target antigen is unknown. This PCR relied on a set of 60 Vbeta primers and 13 Jbeta primers. Some clones are missing from TCRdb's copy, which holds only in-frame ones; the method was immunoSEQ multiplex PCR. The table shows 30,000 to 40,000 clones, with 90% occurring only once. The data were taken from a study of cytomegalovirus exposure and HLA in healthy donors. Study findings and constraints: Later on, a genetic analysis was performed. It linked a missense variant in DCLRE1C with V- and J-gene trimming of TCR beta.

V shed 5 bases and J shed 5 bases, with 6 bases lying between them. The CDR3 sequence is 11 residues long. Looked up from germline, CDR1 is SGHVS and CDR2 is FNYEAQ. The sequenced sample was PBMCs. The receptor's source is a woman in her late teens or twenties in good health and CMV-seronegative. V is TRBV7-6 and J is TRBJ2-5; perhaps TRBD1 as D (5 bases). The CDR3, as DNA: TGTGCCAGCAGCCCAGGGGAGACCCAGTACTTC. It codes for CASSPGETQYF.